This TCR beta chain was captured by sequencing in a study of blood T cell repertoires in COVID-19. V trimming: 7 bases; J trimming: 2 bases; junction bases outside the gene matches: 5. The V gene's germline CDR1 is SGHTA and CDR2 FQGNSA. CDR3 length: 14 amino acids. Method: immunoSEQ multiplex PCR; TCRdb's copy keeps in-frame clones and lacks some. The sample shows more than 110,000 clones, approximately 87% of them seen only once. The V gene is TRBV7-2, the J gene TRBJ2-7; 10 bases are a match to TRBD2. The sequenced sample was peripheral blood. The clonotype comes from a middle-aged woman with acute or convalescent COVID-19. The CDR3 DNA reads as TGTGCCAGCACTTCTAGCGGGGGTGCCTACGAGCAGTACTTC. This sequence encodes CASTSSGGAYEQYF. Supplemented by reference TRBV7-2 and TRBJ2-7, the full variable domain reads GAGVSQSPSNKVTEKGKDVELRCDPISGHTALYWYRQSLGQGLEFLIYFQGNSAPDKSGLPSDRFSAERTGGSVSTLTIQRTQQEDSAVYLCASTSSGGAYEQYFGPGTRLTVT.